This record looks at one T cell receptor beta chain sequence and its context. In the authors' methods: Estimation of nucleated cell counts was performed using reference gene primer amplification. Clones were sequenced by immunoSEQ multiplex PCR, and TCRdb holds only the in-frame ones, with some missing. V and J calls and clone size are given by that table; D and trimming were obtained from the DNA. The data hold nearly 65,000 clones, with about 81% observed a single time. The sample belongs to a study of blood T cell repertoires in COVID-19. For the study at large: COVID-19 samples, acute and convalescent, were from the United States, Italy and Spain. PBMCs, B-cell-depleted T cells, or T cells provided the cDNA or gDNA that made up the material.

CDR3 length: 13 residues. The sequence was collected from a human donor in a cohort sampled during active COVID-19. Sequenced input: peripheral blood. The rearrangement links TRBV21-1 to TRBJ2-7; the table's D call TRBD1 went unverified against the DNA. TRBV21-1 counts as a pseudogene. CDR3 sequence: CASSKGTTYEQYF. The CDR3 nucleotides are TGTGCCAGCAGCAAAGGGACAACCTACGAGCAGTACTTC.